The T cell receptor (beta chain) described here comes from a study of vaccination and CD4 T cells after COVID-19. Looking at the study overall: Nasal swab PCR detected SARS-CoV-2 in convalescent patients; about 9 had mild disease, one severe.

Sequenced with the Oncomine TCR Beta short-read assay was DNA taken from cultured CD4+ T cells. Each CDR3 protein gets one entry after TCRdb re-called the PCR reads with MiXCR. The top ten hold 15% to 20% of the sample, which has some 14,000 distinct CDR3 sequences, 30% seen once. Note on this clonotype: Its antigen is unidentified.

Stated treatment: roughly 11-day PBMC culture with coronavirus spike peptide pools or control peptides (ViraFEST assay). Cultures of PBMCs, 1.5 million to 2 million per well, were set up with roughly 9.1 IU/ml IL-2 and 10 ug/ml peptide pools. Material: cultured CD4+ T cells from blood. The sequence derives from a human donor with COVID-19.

The CDR3 reads CASSVEGGTASYEQYF. The DNA for the CDR3 is TGTGCCAGCAGCGTAGAAGGTGGGACAGCCTCCTACGAGCAGTACTTC. The rearrangement joins TRBV9 to TRBJ2-7, with 7 positions matching TRBD1. CDR1 and CDR2 from the germline V gene are SGDLS and YYNGEE. V trimming: 0 bases; J trimming: 0 bases; junction bases outside the gene matches: 6. CDR3 length: 16 residues.